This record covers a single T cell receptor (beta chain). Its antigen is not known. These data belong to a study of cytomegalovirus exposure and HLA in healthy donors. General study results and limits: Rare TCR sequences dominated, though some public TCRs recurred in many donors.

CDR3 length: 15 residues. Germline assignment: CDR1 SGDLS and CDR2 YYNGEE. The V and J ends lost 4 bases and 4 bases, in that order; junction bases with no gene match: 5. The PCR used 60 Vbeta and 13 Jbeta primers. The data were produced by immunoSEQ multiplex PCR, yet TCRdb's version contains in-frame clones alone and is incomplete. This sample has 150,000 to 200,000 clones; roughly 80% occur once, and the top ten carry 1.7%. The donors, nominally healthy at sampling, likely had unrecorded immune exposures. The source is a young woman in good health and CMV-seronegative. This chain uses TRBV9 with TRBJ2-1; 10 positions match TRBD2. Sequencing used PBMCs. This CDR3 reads CASSSSGRQYNEQFF. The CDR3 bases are TGTGCCAGCAGCAGTAGCGGGAGGCAATACAATGAGCAGTTCTTC.